This T cell receptor (beta chain) was found in a study of identical twins (dated by TCRdb to the mid-2010s). The study in broad terms: The study deep-sequenced TCR alpha and beta repertoires from monozygotic twins, unrelated adults of various ages and cord blood to test whether fetal clonotypes persist. To rule out contamination, replicate twin experiments were performed at different times with different library preparation protocols.

Points the paper makes about the study in general: Zero-insertion analyses could be partly confounded by invariant T cells such as MAIT and iNKT, although diverse VJ usage argued against such confounding for most clonotypes. In beta out-of-frame sequences, excess twin sharing was weaker, because having fewer shared sequences lowered the signal-to-noise ratio. Because the same donors could not be followed over many years, the conclusions relied on cross-sectional statistical analysis. Compared with coincidental sharing between unrelated individuals, an excess of low generation-probability sequences was observed among out-of-frame TCR alpha sequences shared between twins. Out-of-frame TCR alpha sharing in monozygotic twins was systematically underestimated by recombination models, whereas sharing between unrelated individuals was in agreement with the recombination models. Fewer insertions were carried by abundant cord blood beta clonotypes, a similar but weaker trend appeared in young adult naive repertoires, and no such trend appeared in memory repertoires.

This clonotype showed up just a few times. The target of this receptor is not known. The input lacks base qualities; no much larger clone sits a single base away. Only healthy Caucasian donors were included. Three pairs of female monozygotic twins, all aged 18 to 29 years, were included in the twin cohort. Peripheral blood mononuclear cells were the source from which RNA for the TCR libraries was isolated. The method was 5' RACE. The instrument given in TCRdb is Illumina HiSeq 2000. Template switching added a universal primer binding site, and the final cDNA carried a unique molecular identifier that allowed TCR cDNA molecules to be counted accurately. Specific primers in the conserved constant-segment region were used to synthesize first-strand cDNA for the TCR alpha and beta chains. Each cDNA library was double barcoded, with a SMART-Mk sample barcode plus Illumina barcodes, to control for contamination. TruSeq adapter sequences and Illumina sample barcodes were added in two successive PCR steps. The Illumina HiSeq platform was used with custom primers to sequence TCR alpha and beta cDNA libraries. In the source study's methods: Raw reads were processed with MiGEC to extract unique molecular identifiers, and MiXCR was used to determine CDR3 positions. Recombination models were inferred per individual with the repgenHMM and IGoR tools using an EM algorithm. Shared clonotypes were analyzed with the tcR package in R, and sharing was normalized by the product of cloneset sizes. To study raw recombination free of thymic and clonal selection effects, out-of-frame nonproductive sequences were analyzed. Clones were called with MiXCR by TCRdb after fastp trimmed the public reads at Q25, and only in-frame beta chains were retained. Entries are consolidated by CDR3 protein sequence, retaining the most common genes and DNA. Clone size and V and J calls follow TCRdb, not the original study. The sample table contains 650,000 to 750,000 distinct CDR3 sequences; only one count was recorded for 21% of them. In total, the top ten clones hold 4.3% of the sample.

Separately, the same data were catalogued under a study of T cells expressing NK-cell markers. According to the second study: TCR beta-chain repertoires were profiled in sorted CD3+CD56+NKG2C+, CD3+CD56+NKG2C- and CD3+CD56-NKG2C+ T-cell subsets from several donors. Of the eight sequenced donors, seven were found to be HCMV-seropositive and one was found to be HCMV-seronegative. In several experiments an anti-gammadeltaTCR antibody was added to restrict sorting to alphabetaTCR-expressing T cells. For five or six donors, the dominant CD3+CD56+NKG2C+ clonotypes were among the top 10 CD8+ clonotypes and accounted for roughly 1.0-7.5% of CD8+ T cells. Those dominant clonotypes were again the most abundant among CD3+CD56-NKG2C+ cells in several donors, at roughly 28.3-60.1%. It remained unclear whether the expanded NKG2C-expressing T cell clones were specific for HCMV antigens. The study sequenced eight donors, all healthy volunteers chosen at random: three men and five women. HCMV-specific IgG was detected in serum with a commercial ELISA kit to determine HCMV serostatus. For about 6 donors, unsorted PBMC were also used to sequence bulk peripheral blood T-cell repertoires. MIGEC was used to demultiplex reads and group reads by UMI, and MiTCR was used to assemble and quantify clonotypes. To exclude erroneous sequences, any TCR cDNA sequence not supported by at least two reads was discarded. The tcR package was used for downstream repertoire analysis, with clonotypes matched between fractions based on CDR3 nucleotide sequence plus V segment. Antigen specificity was annotated against VDJdb with VDJmatch, allowing one amino acid substitution in CDR3.

The source material was PBMCs. This TCR came from a woman between 18 and 29 years old in good health.

CDR3 protein: CASSYSSGSDNSPLHF. In nucleotide form, the sequence is TGTGCCAGCAGTTACTCTTCCGGAAGCGATAATTCACCCCTCCACTTT. The chain couples TRBV6-5 to TRBJ1-6; the D segment cannot be called with confidence. At the junction V is shortened by 0 bases and J by 5 bases, with 11 bases in between. The CDR3 spans 16 residues, from the cysteine through the phenylalanine. The CDR3 DNA has 48 bases and is translated from base 1. CDR1 and CDR2, per the germline V gene, are MNHEY and SVGAGI.